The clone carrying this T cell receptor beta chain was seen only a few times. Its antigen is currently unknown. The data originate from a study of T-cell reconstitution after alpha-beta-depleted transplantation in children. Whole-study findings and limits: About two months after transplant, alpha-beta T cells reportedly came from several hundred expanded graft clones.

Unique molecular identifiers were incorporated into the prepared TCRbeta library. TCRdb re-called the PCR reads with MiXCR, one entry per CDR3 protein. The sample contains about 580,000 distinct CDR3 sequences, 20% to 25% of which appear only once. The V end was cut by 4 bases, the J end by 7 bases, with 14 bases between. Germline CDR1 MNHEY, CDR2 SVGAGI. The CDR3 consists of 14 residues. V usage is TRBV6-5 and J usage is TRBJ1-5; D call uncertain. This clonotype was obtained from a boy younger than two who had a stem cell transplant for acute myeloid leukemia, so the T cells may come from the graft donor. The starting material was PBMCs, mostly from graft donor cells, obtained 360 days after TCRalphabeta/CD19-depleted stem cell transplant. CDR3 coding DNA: TGTGCCAGCAGTTCGGTGGGGATGGCACAGCCCCAGCATTTT. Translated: CASSSVGMAQPQHF.